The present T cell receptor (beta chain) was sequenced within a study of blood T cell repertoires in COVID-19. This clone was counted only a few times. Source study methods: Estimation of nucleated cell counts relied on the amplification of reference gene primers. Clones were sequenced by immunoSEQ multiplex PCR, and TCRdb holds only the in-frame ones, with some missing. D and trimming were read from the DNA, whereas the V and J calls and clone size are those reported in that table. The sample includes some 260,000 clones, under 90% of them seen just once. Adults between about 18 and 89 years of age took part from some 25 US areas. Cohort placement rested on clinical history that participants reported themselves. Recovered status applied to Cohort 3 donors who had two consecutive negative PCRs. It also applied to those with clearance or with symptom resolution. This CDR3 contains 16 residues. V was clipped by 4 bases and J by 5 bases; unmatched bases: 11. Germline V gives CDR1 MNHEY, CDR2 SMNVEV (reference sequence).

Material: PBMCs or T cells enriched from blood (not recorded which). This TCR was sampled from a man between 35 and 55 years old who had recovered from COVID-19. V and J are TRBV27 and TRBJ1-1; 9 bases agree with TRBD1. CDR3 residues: CASSYGDRAAGTEAFF. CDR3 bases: TGTGCCAGCAGTTACGGGGACAGGGCCGCGGGAACTGAAGCTTTCTTT.